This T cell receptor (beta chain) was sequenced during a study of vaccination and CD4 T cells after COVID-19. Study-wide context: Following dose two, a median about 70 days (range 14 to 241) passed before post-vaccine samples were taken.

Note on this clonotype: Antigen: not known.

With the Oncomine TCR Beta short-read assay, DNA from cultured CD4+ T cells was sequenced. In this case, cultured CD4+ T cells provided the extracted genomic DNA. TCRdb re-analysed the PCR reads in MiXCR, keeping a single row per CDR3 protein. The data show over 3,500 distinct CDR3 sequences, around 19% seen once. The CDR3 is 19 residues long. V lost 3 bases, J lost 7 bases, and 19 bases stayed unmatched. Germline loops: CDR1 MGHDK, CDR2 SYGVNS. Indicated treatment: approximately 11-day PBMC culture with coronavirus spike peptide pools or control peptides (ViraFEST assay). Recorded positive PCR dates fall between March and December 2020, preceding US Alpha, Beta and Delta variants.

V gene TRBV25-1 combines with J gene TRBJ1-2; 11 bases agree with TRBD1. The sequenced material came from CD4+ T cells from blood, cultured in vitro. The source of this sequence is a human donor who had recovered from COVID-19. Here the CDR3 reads CASSDSMSGTGGLLGGYTF. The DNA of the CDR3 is TGTGCCAGCAGTGATTCGATGTCCGGGACAGGGGGTTTGTTGGGTGGCTACACCTTC.